This record covers a single TCR beta chain. Template switching with 5'RACE generated the TCR cDNA and added a universal primer site and UMIs. MiXCR, applied by TCRdb to the 5' RACE reads, yields one record per CDR3 protein. The sample gives about 96,000 distinct CDR3 sequences, approximately 8.4% of which show up once; approximately 16% is in the top ten. This CDR3 spans 15 amino acids. CDR1 and CDR2 (germline): LGHNA, YSLEER. Trimming removed 0 bases from V and 2 bases from J, with 9 bases in between. The sample belongs to a study of T cells after yellow fever vaccination. Study outcomes and limitations: High-abundance clonotypes from the bulk population could contaminate FACS-sorted repertoires.

This receptor was taken from a man aged 18 to 29 who received the YFV17D yellow fever vaccine. The rearrangement uses TRBV4-3 and TRBJ2-3; possibly TRBD2 for D (6 bases). Sample: CD8+ T cells not binding an NS4B(214-222) dextramer, sorted from PBMCs, taken roughly 14 days after the first yellow fever vaccination. CDR3 in DNA: TGCGCCAGCAGCCAAGATAGCGGCCCCACAGATACGCAGTATTTT. This encodes CASSQDSGPTDTQYF.